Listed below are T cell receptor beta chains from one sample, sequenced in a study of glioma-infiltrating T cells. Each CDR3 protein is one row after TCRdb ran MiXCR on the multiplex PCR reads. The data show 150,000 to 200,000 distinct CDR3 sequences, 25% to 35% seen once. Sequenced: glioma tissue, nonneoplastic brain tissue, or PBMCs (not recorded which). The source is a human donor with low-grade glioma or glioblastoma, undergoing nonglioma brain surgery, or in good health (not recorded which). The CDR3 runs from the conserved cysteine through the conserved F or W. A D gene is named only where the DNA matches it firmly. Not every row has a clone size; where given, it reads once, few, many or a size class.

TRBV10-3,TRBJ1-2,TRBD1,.,TGTGCCATCAGTGAGTCTTACCAGACAGGGCGCAACTATGGCTACACCTTC,CAISESYQTGRNYGYTF
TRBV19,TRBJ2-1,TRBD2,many,TGTGCCAGTAGTATAGAACGCGGGGGGTACAATGAGCAGTTCTTC,CASSIERGGYNEQFF
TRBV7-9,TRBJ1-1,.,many,TGTGCCAGCAGCTTAACAGGTCCGCGAATGAACACTGAAGCTTTCTTT,CASSLTGPRMNTEAFF
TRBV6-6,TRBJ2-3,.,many,TGTGCCAGCAGTTACTTCAACTTACAGTTCAGTACGGCAGATACGCAGTATTTT,CASSYFNLQFSTADTQYF
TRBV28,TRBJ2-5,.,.,TGTGCCAGCAGTCCCCAGACGATTCTGGCGCAGTACTTC,CASSPQTILAQYF
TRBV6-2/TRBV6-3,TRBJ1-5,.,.,TGTGCCAGCAGTCCGCCGGGCCAGCAGCAGCATTTT,CASSPPGQQQHF
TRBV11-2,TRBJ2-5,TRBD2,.,TGTGCCAGCACCTCCGGGACTAGCGGACAAGAGACCCAGTACTTC,CASTSGTSGQETQYF
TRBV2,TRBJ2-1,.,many,TGTGCCAGCAGTGAACTCCTAGACAATGAGCAGTTCTTC,CASSELLDNEQFF
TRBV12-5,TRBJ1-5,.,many,TGTGCTAGTGGTTCAGGGGATAGCAATCAGCCCCAGCATTTT,CASGSGDSNQPQHF
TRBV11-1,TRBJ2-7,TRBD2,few,TGTGCCAGCAGCTCCGCCGGGACTAGCGTTTCCGAGCAGTACTTC,CASSSAGTSVSEQYF
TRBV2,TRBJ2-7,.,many,TGTGCCAGCAGTTGGATGATTAGGTCCTACGAGCAGTACTTC,CASSWMIRSYEQYF
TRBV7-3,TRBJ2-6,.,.,TGTGCCAGCAGCTTAAATTCCGGTGGGGCCAACGTCCTGACTTTC,CASSLNSGGANVLTF
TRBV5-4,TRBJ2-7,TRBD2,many,TGTGCCAGCAGCCGCGAACTAGCGGGAACCGAGCAGTACTTC,CASSRELAGTEQYF
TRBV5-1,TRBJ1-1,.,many,TGCGCCAGCAGCCGAGCTTTAGAGGCTGAAGCTTTCTTT,CASSRALEAEAFF
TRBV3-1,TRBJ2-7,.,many,TGTGCCAGCAGCCCCACCTCCCGGTCCAGAGGAGGGCAGTACTTC,CASSPTSRSRGGQYF
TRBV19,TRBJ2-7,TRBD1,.,TGTGCCTCAAGGGGGCAGGGGGATTACGAGCAGTACTTC,CASRGQGDYEQYF
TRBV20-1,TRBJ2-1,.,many,TGCAGTGCTAGAGAGTCAGTAGAAGTCTACAATGAGCAGTTCTTC,CSARESVEVYNEQFF
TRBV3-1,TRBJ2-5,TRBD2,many,TGTGCCAGCAGCCAAGGGCTAGCGGGAGGGACCCAGTACTTC,CASSQGLAGGTQYF
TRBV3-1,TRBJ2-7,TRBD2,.,TGTGCCAGCAGCCCAACTAGCGGGAGGGCCGTCTCGACCCCCTACGAGCAGTACTTC,CASSPTSGRAVSTPYEQYF
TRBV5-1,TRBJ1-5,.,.,TGCGCCAGCAGCTACGCCCATATGGATCAGCCCCAGCATTTT,CASSYAHMDQPQHF
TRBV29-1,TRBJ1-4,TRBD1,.,TGCAGCGTCCAGACAGGGAGTGAAAAACTGTTTTTT,CSVQTGSEKLFF
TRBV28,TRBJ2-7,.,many,TGTGCCAGCAGTTTTTTGGTCCAGGCTGGCGAGCAGTACTTC,CASSFLVQAGEQYF
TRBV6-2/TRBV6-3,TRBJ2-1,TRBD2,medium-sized,TGTGCCAGCAGTTACGGGACTAGAGGCAATGAGCAGTTCTTC,CASSYGTRGNEQFF
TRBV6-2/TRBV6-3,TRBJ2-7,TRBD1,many,TGTGCCAGCAGTTACTCGAAGGGGGCAACCTACGAGCAGTACTTC,CASSYSKGATYEQYF
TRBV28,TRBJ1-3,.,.,TGTGCCAGCACCCGGAGGGGGTTGAGCTCTGGAAGAACCATATATTTT,CASTRRGLSSGRTIYF
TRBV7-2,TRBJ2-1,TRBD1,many,TGTGCCAGCAGCTTAGCGATAGGGACAGGGGCCTACAATGAGCAGTTCTTC,CASSLAIGTGAYNEQFF
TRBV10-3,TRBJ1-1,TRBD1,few,TGTGCCATCAGTGACCGGACAGGGGGCGAAGCTTTCTTT,CAISDRTGGEAFF
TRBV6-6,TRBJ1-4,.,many,TGTGCCAGCAGTTATTCAAATGAAAAACTGTTTTTT,CASSYSNEKLFF
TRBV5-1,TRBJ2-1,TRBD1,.,TGCGCCAGCAGCCCCCGGACAGGCTACAATGAGCAGCTCTTC,CASSPRTGYNEQLF
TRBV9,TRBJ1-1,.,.,TGTGCCAGCGGTATTGGGTTGAACACTGAAGCTTTCTTT,CASGIGLNTEAFF
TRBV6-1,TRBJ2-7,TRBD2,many,TGTGCCAGCACCCCAAGGGGCGGGAGCTCCTACGAGCAGTACTTC,CASTPRGGSSYEQYF
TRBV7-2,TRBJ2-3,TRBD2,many,TGTGCCAGCAGCTTAGTGGCTAGCGGGAGTGATACGCAGTATTTT,CASSLVASGSDTQYF
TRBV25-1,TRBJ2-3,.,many,TGTGCCAGCAGTGAATTCCGCCAGCGGGGCACAGATACGCAGTATTTT,CASSEFRQRGTDTQYF
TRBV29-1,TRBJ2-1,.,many,TGCAGCGCCCTAAGAGGGGGAGCCTACAATGAGCAGTTCTTC,CSALRGGAYNEQFF
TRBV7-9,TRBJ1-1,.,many,TGTGCCAGCAGCATCTCCTCGGGGACCGATGAAGCTTTCTTT,CASSISSGTDEAFF
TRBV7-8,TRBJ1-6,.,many,TGTGCCAGCAGCCCCTCCGCCACCTATAATTCACCCCTCCACTTT,CASSPSATYNSPLHF
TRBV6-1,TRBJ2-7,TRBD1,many,TGTGCCAGCAGTGACTCGGGACAGGGGCAGTACTTC,CASSDSGQGQYF
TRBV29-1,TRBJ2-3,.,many,TGCAGCGCGGGGCAGGGCGGCGCGGGAGATACGCAGTATTTT,CSAGQGGAGDTQYF
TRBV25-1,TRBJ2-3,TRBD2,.,TGTGCCAGCAGTGAATTGACTAGCGGGAGGGGCCGAAGCCGCACAGATACGCAGTATTTT,CASSELTSGRGRSRTDTQYF
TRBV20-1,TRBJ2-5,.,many,TGCAGTGCTCTCCAGGGGAGGGGAGGGGAGACCCAGTACTTC,CSALQGRGGETQYF
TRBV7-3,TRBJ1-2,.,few,TGTGCCAGCAGCTTTACCCTCCAGACTCTCTATGGCTACACCTTC,CASSFTLQTLYGYTF
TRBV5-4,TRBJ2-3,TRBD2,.,TGTGCCAGCAGCGCGGGACTAGCGGGAATCACAGATACGCAGTATTTT,CASSAGLAGITDTQYF
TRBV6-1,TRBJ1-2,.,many,TGTGCCAGCAGGGGGACGGGACAAATTCCAATTAACTATGGCTACACCTTC,CASRGTGQIPINYGYTF
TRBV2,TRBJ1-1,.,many,TGTGCCAGCAGTAAAACTCCTTACGGCGGTGAAGCTTTCTTT,CASSKTPYGGEAFF
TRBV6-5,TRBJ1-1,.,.,TGTGCCAGCAGTGCGTCCGGGGGCGCCACTGAAGCTTTCTTT,CASSASGGATEAFF